The 26 T cell receptor beta chains given below trace back to one sample, sequenced in a study of cytomegalovirus exposure and HLA in healthy donors. PCR involved 60 Vbeta and 13 Jbeta primers. Profiled with immunoSEQ multiplex PCR; TCRdb holds only in-frame clones, not every one. There are 97,000 or so clones in the sample; roughly 70% occur only once, and under 2.5% lies in the top ten. Sample: PBMCs. The receptor set was obtained from a man between 45 and 60 years old in good health and CMV-seronegative.

J is TRBJ2-7 and V is TRBV28; TRBD2 matches 7 bases. V lost 0 bases and J lost 1; bases outside the gene matches: 3. The CDR3 length is 15 residues. The germline gives CDR1 MDHEN, CDR2 SYDVKM. The CDR3 sequence: CASSLWVAGSYEQYF. CDR3 sequence (DNA): TGTGCCAGCAGTTTATGGGTAGCGGGTTCCTACGAGCAGTACTTC.

V is TRBV4-1 and J is TRBJ2-1; unclear D gene. V lost 4 bases and J lost 7, with 11 bases in between. Germline values: CDR1 MGHRA, CDR2 YSYEKL. The CDR3 sequence is 13 residues long. CDR3 amino acids: CASSLTENNEQFF. The CDR3 bases are TGCGCCAGCAGCCTCACAGAAAATAATGAGCAGTTCTTC.

V gene TRBV6-6 combines with J gene TRBJ2-7; D may be TRBD1 (5 bases). Germline CDR1 is MNHNY and CDR2 is SVGAGI (reference sequence). The germline V and J ends were trimmed by 6 bases and 5 bases, with 11 bases remaining between them. This CDR3 contains 12 residues. The CDR3 DNA is TGTGCCAGCAGCAGCATGGGGCACGAGCAGTACTTC. Translation: CASSSMGHEQYF.

This clone was detected a few times. DNA for the CDR3: TGCAGCGCTCGGGACAGCCTCTACGAGCAGTACTTC. Protein product: CSARDSLYEQYF. The chain uses TRBV29-1 and TRBJ2-7; TRBD1 matches at 7 bases. After removal of 7 bases from V and 3 bases from J, the junction contained 6 bases not matched to a gene. CDR1 is SQVTM, CDR2 ANQGSEA, per germline. This CDR3 is 12 amino acids long.

V usage is TRBV5-1 and J usage is TRBJ1-5; 7 bases agree with TRBD1. CDR3 length equals 15 residues. Trimming cost V 4 bases and J 2 bases; bases outside gene matches: 6. Germline V gives CDR1 SGHRS, CDR2 YFSETQ. The CDR3 DNA sequence: TGCGCCAGCAGCCTATCAGGACAGGGCAATCAGCCCCAGCATTTT. It encodes CASSLSGQGNQPQHF.

The CDR3 nucleotides are TGTGCCAGCAGCTCCCTGGCGGAGGGCACGGCCGGCAGTGAAGCTTTCTTT. Its protein product is CASSSLAEGTAGSEAFF. The chain combines TRBV7-8 with TRBJ1-1; unclear D gene. Germline CDR1 reads SGHVS; CDR2 reads FQNEAQ. The CDR3 is 17 amino acids. Trimming pared 4 bases from V and 7 bases from J, leaving 25 bases between. The full variable domain, its missing parts supplied by reference TRBV7-8 and TRBJ1-1, is GAGVSQSPRYKVAKRGQDVALRCDPISGHVSLFWYQQALGQGPEFLTYFQNEAQLDKSGLPSDRFFAERPEGSVSTLKIQRTQQEDSAVYLCASSSLAEGTAGSEAFFGQGTRLTVV.

The chain uses TRBV4-3 and TRBJ2-7, with 8 nucleotides matching TRBD2. In germline, CDR1 is LGHNA, CDR2 YSLEER. V lost 3 bases and J lost 3; bases outside the gene matches: 1. The CDR3 runs to 13 residues. The CDR3 loop is CASSHGGDYEQYF. The DNA of the CDR3 is TGCGCCAGCAGCCACGGGGGGGACTACGAGCAGTACTTC.

By its share, this clone is medium-sized (0.01 to 0.1%). The V gene is TRBV4-2, the J gene TRBJ2-1; 12 positions match TRBD2. Germline CDR1 and CDR2: LGHNA and YNFKEQ. The CDR3 covers 16 residues. J was trimmed by 6 bases and V by 0 bases; bases with no gene match: 3. Written as DNA, the CDR3 is TGTGCCAGCAGCCAAGATCTAGCGGGAGGGAGCAATGAGCAGTTCTTC. It translates to CASSQDLAGGSNEQFF.

The CDR3 DNA is TGCGCCAGCAGATCCGGCGGGGGATCGAACACCGGGGAGCTGTTTTTT. Its translation is CASRSGGGSNTGELFF. The V call is TRBV5-1, the J call TRBJ2-2; 7 nucleotides agree with TRBD2. Germline CDR1 reads SGHRS; CDR2 reads YFSETQ. This CDR3 spans 16 amino acids. J was trimmed by 0 bases and V by 5 bases; bases with no gene match: 7.

The chain couples TRBV10-3 to TRBJ2-6, with 10 bases fitting TRBD2. Germline CDR1 ENHRY, CDR2 SYGVKD. J lost 0 bases, V lost 4 bases, and 9 bases had no gene match. The CDR3 extends over 19 amino acids. This CDR3 is CAISVVAGGQSSGANVLTF. Here the CDR3 DNA reads TGTGCCATCAGTGTGGTAGCGGGGGGCCAGAGCTCTGGGGCCAACGTCCTGACTTTC.

The chain employs TRBV6-4 and TRBJ2-2; D possibly corresponds to TRBD2 (5 bases). Germline V lookup: CDR1 MRHNA, CDR2 SNTAGT. The CDR3 loop spans 16 amino acids. With 2 bases removed from V and 4 bases from J, the gap between germline ends came to 14 bases. DNA of the CDR3: TGTGCCAGCAGTGACGGGGAGACCCCGAGCACCGGGGAGCTGTTTTTT. Protein sequence: CASSDGETPSTGELFF.

This clone is a singleton in its sample. V and J are TRBV28 and TRBJ1-1; 8 bases map to TRBD1. Unmatched junction bases numbered 14, after V lost 4 bases and J lost 4 bases. The CDR3 has 17 amino acids. Germline CDR1 reads MDHEN; CDR2 reads SYDVKM. CDR3 in amino acids: CASSYPPGQGAPTEAFF. CDR3 DNA: TGTGCCAGCAGTTACCCACCGGGGCAGGGGGCGCCCACTGAAGCTTTCTTT.

This clone was detected only a few times. J is TRBJ2-7 and V is TRBV7-8; D perhaps matches TRBD2 (5 bases). Trimming shortened V by 4 bases and J by 0 bases, and 13 bases separated the two germline ends. The germline gives CDR1 SGHVS, CDR2 FQNEAQ. The CDR3 length is 15 residues. CDR3 sequence (DNA): TGTGCCAGCAGCTCGGCCGGAGGTCCCTCCTACGAGCAGTACTTC. As protein: CASSSAGGPSYEQYF.

CDR3 coding DNA: TGTGCCTGGAGTGTACGGCGTGACAGGGAATCGGTGCAGTACTTC. This sequence encodes CAWSVRRDRESVQYF. This sequence joins TRBV30 and TRBJ2-7; 7 nucleotides align to TRBD1. The CDR3 runs 15 residues. With V trimmed by 0 bases and J by 9 bases, 14 bases remained unmatched. CDR1 is GTSNPN and CDR2 is SVGIG in the germline V gene (reference sequence).

As concerns this clone: The identical CDR3 is also encoded by other nucleotide sequences in the sample. The J gene is TRBJ2-1, the V gene TRBV9; TRBD2 might be the D (6 bases). The CDR3 covers 15 residues. V shed 0 bases and J shed 1 base, with 8 bases lying between them. CDR1 is SGDLS and CDR2 is YYNGEE in the germline V gene. CDR3 sequence: CASSVGGGSYNEQFF. The CDR3, as DNA: TGTGCCAGCAGCGTAGGTGGGGGGTCCTACAATGAGCAGTTCTTC.

In its sample, this clone was seen a few times. V is TRBV6-1 and J is TRBJ2-7; possibly TRBD1 for D (5 bases). The germline V and J ends were trimmed by 2 bases and 5 bases, with 19 bases remaining between them. CDR1 and CDR2 (germline): MNHNS, SASEGT. The CDR3 runs 16 residues. The CDR3 here is CASSERRGRVGHEQYF. The DNA for the CDR3 is TGTGCCAGCAGTGAAAGACGTGGCAGGGTCGGCCACGAGCAGTACTTC.

This sequence joins TRBV10-1 and TRBJ2-5, with 12 positions matching TRBD1. This CDR3 contains 14 residues. The V segment lost 6 bases and the J segment 5 bases; nucleotides outside the gene matches: 4. Looked up from germline, CDR1 is WNHNN and CDR2 is SYGVQD (reference sequence). The CDR3 region is CASSPGQGAETQYF. CDR3 sequence (DNA): TGCGCCAGCAGCCCGGGACAGGGGGCTGAGACCCAGTACTTC.

The V and J genes are TRBV6-4 and TRBJ2-1, with 7 positions matching TRBD2. The CDR3 extends over 15 amino acids. CDR1 is MRHNA, CDR2 SNTAGT, per germline. V lost 8 bases and J lost 7; bases outside the gene matches: 14. The CDR3 reads CASSLWAGESNEQFF. The CDR3 DNA reads as TGTGCCAGCTCCCTCTGGGCGGGAGAATCTAATGAGCAGTTCTTC.

The J gene is TRBJ2-1, the V gene TRBV7-9; TRBD2 matches 10 bases. Germline V gene lookup returns CDR1 SEHNR and CDR2 FQNEAQ (reference sequence). The CDR3 totals 15 residues. J lost 6 bases, V lost 3 bases, and 5 bases had no gene match. The CDR3 sequence is CASSFRTSGFNEQFF. DNA of the CDR3: TGTGCCAGCAGCTTCCGGACTAGCGGATTCAATGAGCAGTTCTTC.

The chain employs TRBV7-8 and TRBJ2-7; possible D gene TRBD1, 6 bases. Germline V CDR1 and CDR2: SGHVS, FQNEAQ. The CDR3 is 15 residues long. Trimming took 3 bases from V and 0 from J, leaving 12 bases between them. CDR3 sequence: CASSFDRPSSYEQYF. The CDR3 region has the DNA TGTGCCAGCAGCTTCGACAGGCCGTCCTCCTACGAGCAGTACTTC.

The chain recombines TRBV6-1 with TRBJ2-1; possible D gene TRBD2, 5 bases. Trimming pared 1 base from V and 6 bases from J, leaving 7 bases between. CDR1 and CDR2 from the germline V gene are MNHNS and SASEGT. The CDR3 covers 13 residues. CDR3 bases: TGTGCCAGCAGTGAAGGGCGGGCCAATGAGCAGTTCTTC. Translated: CASSEGRANEQFF.

V gene TRBV7-9 combines with J gene TRBJ2-7, with 8 bases identical to TRBD1. CDR1 is SEHNR, CDR2 FQNEAQ, per germline (reference sequence). Losses at the gene ends were 5 bases for V and 4 bases for J; bases not matched to a gene: 10. The CDR3 covers 15 residues. DNA of the CDR3: TGTGCCAGCAGCCCCCAAGCAGGGGGCTCTTACGAGCAGTACTTC. Its protein product is CASSPQAGGSYEQYF.

A single count supports this clone. The V call is TRBV6-5, the J call TRBJ1-2; tentatively, D is TRBD1 (6 bases). The CDR3 extends over 12 amino acids. The germline V gene encodes CDR1 MNHEY and CDR2 SVGAGI. Between the trimmed V and J ends, which lost 6 bases and 8 bases, there was a span of 13 bases. CDR3 region: CASRRTVGGYTF. The CDR3 bases are TGTGCCAGCAGGCGGACAGTTGGGGGCTACACCTTC.

This rearrangement joins TRBV5-4 to TRBJ2-1; TRBD1 matches 8 bases. This CDR3 is built from 15 residues. Trimming at V came to 5 bases and at J to 9 bases, leaving 13 bases not matched to a gene. Germline V gene lookup returns CDR1 SGHNT and CDR2 YYREEE (reference sequence). The CDR3 here is CASRYLGQGDAEQFF. Here the CDR3 DNA reads TGTGCCAGCAGATACCTCGGACAGGGTGACGCTGAGCAGTTCTTC.

The V call is TRBV28, the J call TRBJ1-6; tentative D call: TRBD1 (6 bases). The CDR3 sequence is 15 residues long. CDR1 is MDHEN and CDR2 is SYDVKM in the germline V gene. V lost 2 bases and J lost 5, with 10 bases in between. The CDR3 loop reads CASSLGWGHNSPLHF. CDR3 sequence (DNA): TGTGCCAGCAGTTTAGGATGGGGGCATAATTCACCCCTCCACTTT.

The J gene is TRBJ1-1, the V gene TRBV7-3; D call uncertain. Germline assignment: CDR1 SGHTA and CDR2 FQGTGA. The CDR3 runs to 14 residues. Trimming left V 5 bases short and J 4 bases short, with 14 bases between. CDR3 residues: CASSPRGSGTEAFF. The CDR3 DNA reads as TGTGCCAGCAGCCCCCGCGGGTCTGGCACTGAAGCTTTCTTT.